The 32 T cell receptor beta chains given below trace back to one sample, sequenced in a study of regulatory T cells in long-lasting Graves disease. Relying on iRepertoire HTBI primers and Arm-PCR of CDR3 regions, the team built TCR beta libraries. TCRdb itself ran the multiplex PCR reads through MiXCR, one entry per CDR3 protein. Altogether about 400,000 distinct CDR3 sequences are present, more than 20% being singletons, with the ten largest covering less than 25%. The time point is: persistent/refractory GD, antithyroid drugs over 5 years with positive TRAb. PBMCs were the source of the RNA used for TCR sequencing. The specimen was peripheral blood mononuclear cells (PBMCs), collected when the disease was refractory, from a patient treated with antithyroid drugs. The receptors stem from a female donor with Graves disease.

In its sample, this clonotype was seen a few times. The rearrangement links TRBV24-1 to TRBJ2-7; tentative D call: TRBD1 (6 bases). V dropped 2 bases and J dropped 6 bases, with 10 bases sitting between them. CDR3 length: 13 amino acids. Germline V gives CDR1 KGHDR, CDR2 SFDVKD. The chain's CDR3 is CATSDSTGPEQYF. The CDR3 DNA is TGTGCCACCAGTGATTCAACAGGGCCCGAGCAGTACTTC.

This clonotype was recorded at least ten times. CDR3: CASSLGQSWPEAFF. CDR3 nucleotide sequence: TGTGCCAGCAGTTTGGGACAGAGCTGGCCTGAAGCTTTCTTT. The J gene is TRBJ1-1, the V gene TRBV12-3 or TRBV12-4; 7 bases are shared with TRBD1. The CDR3 covers 14 residues. V shed 3 bases, J shed 6 bases, and the junction held 7 bases outside the gene matches.

This clonotype was counted many times. The rearrangement uses TRBV7-2 and TRBJ1-2; D is unresolved. CDR1 is SGHTA and CDR2 is FQGNSA in the germline V gene. V was shortened by 2 bases and J by 8 bases, with 15 bases between the two germline ends. There are 14 residues in the CDR3. The CDR3 spells CASSLRDMSSGYTF. The CDR3 nucleotides are TGTGCCAGCAGCTTAAGGGATATGAGCTCCGGCTACACCTTC. Using reference TRBV7-2 and TRBJ1-2 for the parts outside the CDR3, the full variable domain is GAGVSQSPSNKVTEKGKDVELRCDPISGHTALYWYRQSLGQGLEFLIYFQGNSAPDKSGLPSDRFSAERTGGSVSTLTIQRTQQEDSAVYLCASSLRDMSSGYTFGSGTRLTVV.

This clonotype has just a few counts. The V gene is TRBV11-2, the J gene TRBJ2-1; 7 nucleotides agree with TRBD2. The V gene end was trimmed by 1 base and the J gene end by 6 bases; junction bases not matched to a gene: 3. The germline gives CDR1 SGHAT, CDR2 FQNNGV. This CDR3 comprises 14 residues. CDR3 DNA: TGTGCCAGCAGCTTAGGTCTAGCGGTCAATGAGCAGTTCTTC. It yields the protein CASSLGLAVNEQFF.

This clonotype was counted many times. The chain employs TRBV5-1 and TRBJ2-7; possible D gene TRBD2, 5 bases. Germline assignment: CDR1 SGHRS and CDR2 YFSETQ. The CDR3 is made up of 13 amino acids. V lost 2 bases to trimming and J lost 3 bases, with 9 bases between them. The CDR3 protein is CASSLADHYEQYF. As DNA, the CDR3 is TGCGCCAGCAGCTTAGCGGACCACTACGAGCAGTACTTC.

This clonotype was found many times. The chain employs TRBV15 and TRBJ1-4; D is unresolved. The CDR3 covers 15 residues. The germline gives CDR1 LNHNV, CDR2 YYDKDF (reference sequence). Between the trimmed V and J ends, which lost 0 bases and 1 base, there was a span of 6 bases. CDR3 coding DNA: TGTGCCACCAGCAGAGAGGCAGGAACTAATGAAAAACTGTTTTTT. This codes for CATSREAGTNEKLFF.

In its sample, this clonotype was seen many times. The chain combines TRBV3-1 with TRBJ2-7; D is unresolved. This CDR3 comprises 13 residues. The V gene's germline CDR1 is LGHDT and CDR2 YNNKEL (reference sequence). Between the trimmed V and J ends, which lost 4 bases and 7 bases, there was a span of 14 bases. CDR3 region: CASSPTNSAEQYF. CDR3 in DNA: TGTGCCAGCAGCCCCACCAACTCAGCGGAGCAGTACTTC.

This clonotype was recorded at least ten times. The V gene is TRBV2, the J gene TRBJ2-5, with no clear D. Germline CDR1 reads SNHLY; CDR2 reads FYNNEI. V dropped 3 bases and J dropped 5 bases, with 25 bases sitting between them. CDR3 length: 18 amino acids. The CDR3 sequence: CASSEGFNRAPTGETQYF. The DNA for the CDR3 is TGTGCCAGCAGTGAGGGATTCAACCGCGCCCCGACCGGGGAGACCCAGTACTTC.

The chain employs TRBV7-9 and TRBJ2-1; tentative D call: TRBD2 (6 bases). The germline V gene has CDR1 SEHNR and CDR2 FQNEAQ (reference sequence). Trimming took off 5 bases at V and 2 bases at J, with 13 bases between the two ends. The CDR3 is made up of 15 amino acids. The CDR3 coding sequence is TGTGCCAGCAGCCTCGTTGGGGGGACCTACAATGAGCAGTTCTTC. Translating gives CASSLVGGTYNEQFF. Filled out from reference TRBV7-9 and TRBJ2-1, the complete variable domain reads DTGVSQNPRHKITKRGQNVTFRCDPISEHNRLYWYRQTLGQGPEFLTYFQNEAQLEKSRLLSDRFSAERPKGSFSTLEIQRTEQGDSAMYLCASSLVGGTYNEQFFGPGTRLTVL.

The chain joins TRBV7-3 to TRBJ2-7; 8 bases match TRBD2. The germline V gene encodes CDR1 SGHTA and CDR2 FQGTGA. Losses at the gene ends were 5 bases for V and 7 bases for J; bases not matched to a gene: 7. The length of the CDR3 is 13 residues. In nucleotides, the CDR3 is TGTGCCAGCAGCCCCGGGGGGGTAAGAGAGCAGTACTTC. This translates into CASSPGGVREQYF.

The chain is built from TRBV18 and TRBJ1-3; D remains ambiguous. CDR1 and CDR2 from the germline V gene are KGHSH and LQKENI. Trimming pared 3 bases from V and 1 base from J, leaving 10 bases between. There are 15 residues in the CDR3. The CDR3 DNA follows: TGTGCCAGCTCACCTTCTCTAACTTCTGGAAACACCATATATTTT. Translating gives CASSPSLTSGNTIYF.

This clonotype was picked up many times. The chain is built from TRBV7-2 and TRBJ2-5; D is perhaps TRBD1 (5 bases). This CDR3 has 12 residues. Germline loops: CDR1 SGHTA, CDR2 FQGNSA. The V and J ends lost 5 bases and 7 bases respectively, with 11 bases between them. For the CDR3, the DNA is TGTGCCAGCAGCCTCAAGGGGTGGACCCAGTACTTC. The encoded protein is CASSLKGWTQYF.

The chain uses TRBV28 and TRBJ2-1; a weak D match, TRBD1 (5 bases). CDR3 length: 15 amino acids. V lost 8 bases to trimming and J lost 2 bases, with 16 bases between them. Germline CDR1 and CDR2: MDHEN and SYDVKM. CDR3 residues: CASATPTQAYNEQFF. In DNA, the CDR3 is TGTGCCAGCGCAACCCCAACACAGGCCTACAATGAGCAGTTCTTC.

This clonotype was observed a few times. The rearrangement joins TRBV3-1 to TRBJ1-1; D is ambiguous. The germline CDR1 and CDR2 sequences are LGHDT and YNNKEL (reference sequence). The CDR3 spans 12 residues. V lost 1 base and J lost 3, with 3 bases in between. The CDR3 spells CASSQVDTEAFF. The CDR3 nucleotides are TGTGCCAGCAGCCAAGTGGACACTGAAGCTTTCTTT.

This sequence joins TRBV19 and TRBJ2-4; the D is unclear. CDR1 LNHDA and CDR2 SQIVND come from the germline V gene (reference sequence). With 2 bases removed from V and 8 bases from J, the gap between germline ends came to 16 bases. This CDR3 spans 15 amino acids. In nucleotides, the CDR3 is TGTGCCAGTAGTATAACGCCGGTATACAGAGACATTCAGTACTTC. Its translation: CASSITPVYRDIQYF.

In its sample, this clonotype was seen many times. The rearrangement uses TRBV11-2 and TRBJ2-5; 7 bases match TRBD1. The CDR3 loop spans 13 amino acids. Germline CDR1 and CDR2: SGHAT and FQNNGV. The J segment lost 5 bases and the V segment lost 4 bases, leaving 4 bases of the junction unmatched. The CDR3 DNA reads TGTGCCAGCAGCTCACAGGGGTTGGAGACCCAGTACTTC. This encodes CASSSQGLETQYF. The full variable domain, with the rest looked up from reference TRBV11-2 and TRBJ2-5, is EAGVAQSPRYKIIEKRQSVAFWCNPISGHATLYWYQQILGQGPKLLIQFQNNGVVDDSQLPKDRFSAERLKGVDSTLKIQPAKLEDSAVYLCASSSQGLETQYFGPGTRLLVL.

The V call is TRBV7-3, the J call TRBJ1-1; tentative D call: TRBD1 (5 bases). Trimming stripped 3 bases from V and 6 bases from J, with 11 bases between. The germline CDR1 and CDR2 sequences are SGHTA and FQGTGA. The CDR3 length is 13 residues. CDR3 amino acids: CASSFGGSAEAFF. In nucleotides, the CDR3 is TGTGCCAGCAGCTTCGGGGGGTCGGCTGAAGCTTTCTTT.

This clonotype was seen many times. The chain joins TRBV12-5 to TRBJ1-1; possibly TRBD1 for D (5 bases). Germline values: CDR1 LGHNT, CDR2 FRNRAP. This CDR3 is 17 amino acids long. V gave up 2 bases and J gave up 0 bases, with 16 bases separating them. The chain's CDR3 is CASGLPTGTLLNTEAFF. The CDR3 bases are TGTGCTAGTGGTTTGCCGACTGGGACTTTACTGAACACTGAAGCTTTCTTT.

The V gene is TRBV5-5, the J gene TRBJ2-7; D is unresolved. The V end lost 5 bases, the J end lost 0 bases, and 18 bases lay between the germline ends. This CDR3 contains 16 residues. Germline V gene data show CDR1 as SGHKS and CDR2 as YYEKEE (reference sequence). DNA of the CDR3: TGTGCCAGCAGGATTGCAATGGGCTCTTTCTCCTACGAGCAGTACTTC. It translates to CASRIAMGSFSYEQYF.

This clonotype has only a few counts. The chain uses TRBV7-3 and TRBJ2-2, with D uncertain. This CDR3 is built from 14 residues. The V gene lost 2 bases and the J gene lost 8 bases, with 12 bases spanning the gap. Germline CDR1 is SGHTA and CDR2 is FQGTGA. CDR3 DNA sequence: TGTGCCAGCAGCTTAGGTTTATCGAGGGGGGAGCTGTTTTTT. It codes for CASSLGLSRGELFF.

This clonotype was counted ten times or more. This sequence joins TRBV12-3 or TRBV12-4 and TRBJ2-2, with D possibly TRBD1 on 5 matching bases. With 5 bases removed from V and 7 bases from J, the gap between germline ends came to 14 bases. The CDR3 loop spans 14 amino acids. The CDR3, as DNA: TGTGCCAGCAGTCCCATCCTCAGGGTCGGGGAGCTGTTTTTT. It encodes CASSPILRVGELFF.

This clonotype showed up just a few times. This chain links TRBV7-8 with TRBJ2-1; 12 positions match TRBD2. The junction had 3 bases not matched to a gene; V was cut back by 7 bases and J by 8 bases. The CDR3 runs to 13 residues. Germline-derived CDR1 and CDR2 are SGHVS and FQNEAQ. The CDR3 loop is CASIRTSGDEQFF. The CDR3 region has the DNA TGTGCCAGCATCAGGACTAGCGGGGATGAGCAGTTCTTC.

This clonotype was observed many times. This chain connects TRBV2 to TRBJ2-1, with no clear D. In germline, CDR1 is SNHLY, CDR2 FYNNEI. V was cut by 7 bases and J by 4 bases, with 8 bases left in between. There are 12 residues in the CDR3. The CDR3 loop reads CASTAQYNEQFF. The CDR3 region has the DNA TGTGCCAGCACAGCTCAATACAATGAGCAGTTCTTC.

This clonotype was seen ten or more times. In DNA, the CDR3 is TGTGCCAGCAGCTTAGTTGGGCTGCCTGAAGCTTTCTTT. Its translation is CASSLVGLPEAFF. The V gene is TRBV7-2, the J gene TRBJ1-1; no clear D gene. CDR3 size: 13 residues. The germline V gene encodes CDR1 SGHTA and CDR2 FQGNSA. V was shortened by 1 base and J by 6 bases, with 9 bases between the two germline ends.

The rearrangement links TRBV11-2 to TRBJ1-6; possible D gene TRBD1, 5 bases. V gave up 5 bases and J gave up 7 bases, with 30 bases separating them. Germline-derived CDR1 and CDR2 are SGHAT and FQNNGV. The CDR3 sequence is 20 residues long. The CDR3 DNA sequence: TGTGCCAGCAGCCCGGAGACTGGGGGGTTTGTGGCCAATCGCAATTCACCCCTCCACTTT. Protein: CASSPETGGFVANRNSPLHF.

About this clonotype itself: A clone one base away is much larger, so this may be a read error. V usage is TRBV15 and J usage is TRBJ2-5; perhaps D is TRBD1 or TRBD2 (5 bases each). This CDR3 is built from 14 residues. V gave up 1 base and J gave up 12 bases, with 18 bases separating them. Germline loops: CDR1 LNHNV, CDR2 YYDKDF (reference sequence). CDR3 DNA: TGTGCCACCAGCAGAGGAATGGTTGGGGGAGCGAAGTACTTC. This gives the protein CATSRGMVGGAKYF.

This clonotype was detected ten times or more. The chain uses TRBV11-2 and TRBJ2-7; perhaps TRBD2 as D (5 bases). Looked up from germline, CDR1 is SGHAT and CDR2 is FQNNGV. V gave up 5 bases and J gave up 6 bases, with 11 bases separating them. The CDR3 consists of 12 residues. CDR3 sequence: CASSPDGGEQYF. The CDR3 DNA sequence: TGTGCCAGCAGCCCAGACGGAGGCGAGCAGTACTTC.

This clonotype was detected ten times or more. The V and J genes are TRBV19 and TRBJ1-2, with D perhaps TRBD1 (5 bases). Per germline, CDR1 LNHDA and CDR2 SQIVND (reference sequence). V was trimmed by 1 base and J by 8 bases, leaving 11 bases between them. The CDR3 contains 13 residues. In DNA form, the CDR3 reads TGTGCCAGTAGTATAGCGGCAGGGTCCGGCTACACCTTC. Amino acid sequence: CASSIAAGSGYTF.

Many counts were recorded for this clonotype. The CDR3 protein is CSAGAGLAGAIEQYF. The CDR3 region has the DNA TGCAGTGCCGGCGCGGGGCTAGCGGGAGCAATTGAGCAGTACTTC. The V and J genes are TRBV20-1 and TRBJ2-7; TRBD2 aligns across 10 bases. The CDR3 length is 15 residues. The junction had 15 bases not matched to a gene; V was cut back by 6 bases and J by 7 bases. Germline V gene sequence: CDR1 DFQATT, CDR2 SNEGSKA (reference sequence).

This chain links TRBV6-1 with TRBJ2-6; 10 nucleotides match TRBD1. From germline, CDR1 is MNHNS and CDR2 SASEGT. V dropped 5 bases and J dropped 0; count of bases not matched to a gene: 4. The CDR3 contains 17 residues. The CDR3 nucleotides are TGTGCCAGCAGTCAGACAGGGGGCCCCTCTGGGGCCAACGTCCTGACTTTC. Protein product: CASSQTGGPSGANVLTF.

This clonotype was detected many times. The chain employs TRBV11-2 and TRBJ1-5; no reliable D call. Germline CDR1 and CDR2: SGHAT and FQNNGV. This CDR3 contains 15 residues. V lost 5 bases and J lost 0, with 11 bases in between. CDR3 DNA: TGTGCCAGCAGCCAAGGGCTAACTAGCAATCAGCCCCAGCATTTT. This translates into CASSQGLTSNQPQHF. Supplemented by reference TRBV11-2 and TRBJ1-5, the full variable domain reads EAGVAQSPRYKIIEKRQSVAFWCNPISGHATLYWYQQILGQGPKLLIQFQNNGVVDDSQLPKDRFSAERLKGVDSTLKIQPAKLEDSAVYLCASSQGLTSNQPQHFGDGTRLSIL.

This clonotype showed up many times. The chain combines TRBV28 with TRBJ1-2; no clear D. The CDR3 is made up of 13 amino acids. Germline CDR1 and CDR2: MDHEN and SYDVKM. Trimming took 3 bases from V and 8 from J, leaving 13 bases between them. The CDR3 DNA reads TGTGCCAGCAGTTTCATAAGGGAGGAAGGCTACACCTTC. Protein sequence: CASSFIREEGYTF.